One T cell receptor beta chain is described in this entry. The method was immunoSEQ multiplex PCR; TCRdb's version includes in-frame clones alone and lacks a portion of them. Counted here are tens of thousands of clones, about 93% occurring once; the ten biggest clones make up about 0.83%. The sample comes from a study of blood T cell repertoires in COVID-19. About the study: Samples representing acute and convalescent COVID-19 were sourced from the United States, Italy and Spain.

V shed 1 base and J shed 9 bases, with 13 bases lying between them. Germline V lookup: CDR1 SGHTA, CDR2 FQGTGA. CDR3 length equals 13 residues. This sequence was found in an elderly woman with acute or convalescent COVID-19. The chain uses TRBV7-3 and TRBJ2-7; tentative D call: TRBD2 (6 bases). The source material was peripheral blood. CDR3 bases: TGTGCCAGCAGCTTAAACCTCGGGGGTCGGCAGTACTTC. Its translation is CASSLNLGGRQYF.